Below, 17 T cell receptor beta chains from the same sample are listed, as sequenced in a study of blood T cells in healthy people across ages. Primed by a sample-barcoded 5' primer and a J-beta primer mix, a second PCR proceeded for 7 to 11 cycles. TCRdb re-analysed the 5' RACE reads in MiXCR, keeping a single row per CDR3 protein. The sample includes some 1 million distinct CDR3 sequences, more than 35% seen only once; the top ten take over 15%. Material for sequencing was blood. The receptors stem from an older woman in good health.

The chain is built from TRBV6-5 and TRBJ2-3; tentative D call: TRBD1 (5 bases). Trimming left V 5 bases short and J 3 bases short, with 9 bases between. Germline assignment: CDR1 MNHEY and CDR2 SVGAGI. The CDR3 consists of 13 residues. CDR3 DNA sequence: TGTGCCAGCAGTATAGGGGCTACAGATACGCAGTATTTT. Translation gives CASSIGATDTQYF.

The chain is built from TRBV5-1 and TRBJ2-7, with D possibly being TRBD1 or TRBD2 (5 bases each). The CDR3 contains 12 residues. Trimming took off 4 bases at V and 9 bases at J, with 14 bases between the two ends. CDR1 and CDR2 from the germline V gene are SGHRS and YFSETQ. CDR3 DNA sequence: TGCGCCAGCAGCCCGGGGACCTTGGGGCAGTACTTC. This translates into CASSPGTLGQYF.

A single count supports this clonotype. This chain links TRBV12-3 or TRBV12-4 with TRBJ2-1; 8 nucleotides align to TRBD1. This CDR3 has 14 residues. Unmatched junction bases numbered 6, after V lost 7 bases and J lost 4 bases. DNA for the CDR3: TGTGCCAGCAATCCGAGACAGGGGTACAATGAGCAGTTCTTC. Its protein is CASNPRQGYNEQFF.

The chain joins TRBV5-1 to TRBJ2-7, with 8 bases matching TRBD1. V trimming: 0 bases; J trimming: 0 bases; junction bases outside the gene matches: 5. Germline loops: CDR1 SGHRS, CDR2 YFSETQ. This CDR3 contains 16 residues. CDR3 in DNA: TGCGCCAGCAGCTTGGTATCCGGACAGGGCTCCTACGAGCAGTACTTC. It is translated as CASSLVSGQGSYEQYF.

This chain joins TRBV2 and TRBJ2-1; TRBD2 might be the D (5 bases). Germline V gene sequence: CDR1 SNHLY, CDR2 FYNNEI. CDR3 length: 14 residues. V gave up 1 base and J gave up 7 bases, with 11 bases separating them. The CDR3 protein is CASSEVASSNEQFF. Written as DNA, the CDR3 is TGTGCCAGCAGTGAAGTGGCTAGCAGTAATGAGCAGTTCTTC.

This clonotype was counted a few times. A much larger clone sits a single nucleotide away, making a read error possible. The rearrangement links TRBV9 to TRBJ2-5, with 9 bases matching TRBD2. The CDR3 runs 14 residues. Germline-derived CDR1 and CDR2 are SGDLS and YYNGEE. After removal of 4 bases from V and 11 bases from J, the junction contained 12 bases not matched to a gene. This CDR3 is CASSRLAEGNEQYF. The CDR3 region has the DNA TGTGCCAGCAGCCGACTAGCGGAGGGGAATGAGCAGTACTTC. Based on the CDR3 plus reference TRBV9 and TRBJ2-5, the full variable domain is DSGVTQTPKHLITATGQRVTLRCSPRSGDLSVYWYQQSLDQGLQFLIQYYNGEERAKGNILERFSAQQFPDLHSELNLSSLELGDSALYFCASSRLAEGNEQYFGPGTRLLVL.

There are a few counts of this clonotype. The V gene is TRBV20-1, the J gene TRBJ1-6; 7 nucleotides line up with TRBD1. The trim removed 6 bases at V and 5 bases at J, leaving 10 bases unmatched. The CDR3 extends over 15 amino acids. Germline lookup yields CDR1 DFQATT and CDR2 SNEGSKA (reference sequence). Here the CDR3 reads CSAQPGQRDNSPLHF. The CDR3 bases are TGCAGTGCACAGCCGGGACAGAGGGATAATTCACCCCTCCACTTT.

The J gene is TRBJ2-5, the V gene TRBV2; D is ambiguous. The assigned J gene may be wrong: the sequence end matches TRBJ2-7 better. Germline CDR1 SNHLY, CDR2 FYNNEI. The CDR3 contains 14 residues. CDR3 in amino acids: CALNRRATPYEQYF. In nucleotides, the CDR3 is TGTGCTCTGAACAGACGGGCAACGCCGTACGAGCAGTACTTC.

This clonotype was seen more than once but under ten times. The rearrangement uses TRBV5-1 and TRBJ2-2, with TRBD1 as a possible D gene (5 bases). The CDR3 covers 15 residues. Trimming left V 3 bases short and J 2 bases short, with 11 bases between. CDR1 and CDR2 (germline): SGHRS, YFSETQ. CDR3 sequence reads: CASSWSGFNTGELFF. CDR3 in DNA: TGCGCCAGCAGCTGGTCAGGGTTCAACACCGGGGAGCTGTTTTTT.

In this sample, this clonotype turned up a few times. This sequence joins TRBV27 and TRBJ2-7, with unresolved D. The germline gives CDR1 MNHEY, CDR2 SMNVEV (reference sequence). This CDR3 is 15 amino acids long. V gave up 2 bases and J gave up 3 bases, with 14 bases separating them. The CDR3: CASSLTMTFLYEQYF. The DNA of the CDR3 is TGTGCCAGCAGTTTAACAATGACTTTCCTCTACGAGCAGTACTTC.

V usage is TRBV27 and J usage is TRBJ2-6, with TRBD1 matching over 9 bases. Germline V gives CDR1 MNHEY, CDR2 SMNVEV (reference sequence). The trim removed 5 bases at V and 2 bases at J, leaving 4 bases unmatched. The CDR3 runs to 16 residues. The CDR3 sequence: CASSLRTGAGANVLTF. DNA for the CDR3: TGTGCCAGCAGTCTCCGGACAGGGGCTGGGGCCAACGTCCTGACTTTC.

V is TRBV11-2 and J is TRBJ2-1; 12 bases align to TRBD1. Trimming took 3 bases from V and 9 from J; bases not matched to a gene: 3. Per the germline V gene, CDR1 is SGHAT and CDR2 is FQNNGV. The CDR3 contains 14 residues. The CDR3 DNA reads TGTGCCAGCAGCTTGGGACAGGGGGCAGGTGAGCAGTTCTTC. Its protein is CASSLGQGAGEQFF.

The CDR3 protein is CSGGGPDTQYF. The CDR3 DNA reads TGCAGCGGTGGGGGGCCAGATACGCAGTATTTT. The V call is TRBV29-1, the J call TRBJ2-3; D tentatively fits TRBD1 or TRBD2 (6 bases each). Germline V lookup: CDR1 SQVTM, CDR2 ANQGSEA. V shed 7 bases and J shed 4 bases, with 9 bases lying between them. The CDR3 loop spans 11 amino acids.

As for this clonotype: A clone one base away is much larger, so this may be a read error. The chain links TRBV20-1 to TRBJ2-5; TRBD2 matches 7 bases. Looked up from germline, CDR1 is DFQATT and CDR2 is SNEGSKA (reference sequence). The CDR3 sequence is 14 residues long. The J segment lost 5 bases and the V segment lost 5 bases, leaving 11 bases of the junction unmatched. The CDR3 sequence is CSAPPGEGQETQYF. The CDR3 bases are TGCAGTGCTCCGCCCGGGGAGGGCCAGGAGACCCAGTACTTC.

This clonotype was detected only a few times. This sequence joins TRBV20-1 and TRBJ2-3; 13 nucleotides line up with TRBD2. This CDR3 is built from 16 residues. Trimming cost V 6 bases and J 6 bases; bases outside gene matches: 12. Germline V gene sequence: CDR1 DFQATT, CDR2 SNEGSKA (reference sequence). The CDR3 protein is CSATTSGRIRGDTQYF. CDR3 sequence (DNA): TGCAGTGCCACGACTAGCGGGAGGATTCGGGGGGATACGCAGTATTTT.

This clonotype was observed at least ten times. The CDR3 sequence is CASSSTGETQYF. CDR3 in DNA: TGTGCCAGCAGCTCTACAGGGGAGACCCAGTACTTC. The gene calls are TRBV7-9 and TRBJ2-5; D is perhaps TRBD1 (6 bases). V shed 4 bases and J shed 5 bases, with 8 bases lying between them. The CDR3 has 12 amino acids. CDR1 SEHNR and CDR2 FQNEAQ come from the germline V gene (reference sequence).

The V and J genes are TRBV29-1 and TRBJ2-3; D might be TRBD1 (6 bases). The CDR3 runs 13 residues. V was clipped by 7 bases and J by 3 bases, with 14 bases between them. Germline loops: CDR1 SQVTM, CDR2 ANQGSEA. The CDR3 is CSGDPQGTDTQYF. CDR3 DNA: TGCAGCGGCGACCCGCAGGGGACAGATACGCAGTATTTT.